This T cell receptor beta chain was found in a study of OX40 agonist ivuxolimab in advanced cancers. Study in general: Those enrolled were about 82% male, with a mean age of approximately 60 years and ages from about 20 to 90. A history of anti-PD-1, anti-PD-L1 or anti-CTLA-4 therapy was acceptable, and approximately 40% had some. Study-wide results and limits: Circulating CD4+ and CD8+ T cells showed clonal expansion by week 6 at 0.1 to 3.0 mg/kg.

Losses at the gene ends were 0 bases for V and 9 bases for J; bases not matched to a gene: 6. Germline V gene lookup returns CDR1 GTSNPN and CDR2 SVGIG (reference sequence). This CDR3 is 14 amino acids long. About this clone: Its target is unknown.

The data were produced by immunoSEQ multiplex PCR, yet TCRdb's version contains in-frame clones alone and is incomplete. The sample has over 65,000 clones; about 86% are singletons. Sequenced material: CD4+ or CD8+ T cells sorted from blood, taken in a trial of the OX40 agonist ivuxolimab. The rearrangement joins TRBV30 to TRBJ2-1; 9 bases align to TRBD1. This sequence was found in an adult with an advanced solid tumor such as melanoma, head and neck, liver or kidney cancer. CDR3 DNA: TGTGCCTGGAGTGTAACAGGGGGCGCCTTTGAGCAGTTCTTC. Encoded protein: CAWSVTGGAFEQFF.